A single T cell receptor beta chain is shown here with its context. Its antigen is unidentified. TCR beta libraries used about 1.8 micrograms of genomic DNA from cryopreserved PBMCs. This record comes from a study of cytotoxic CD8 clonotypes in ibrutinib-treated CLL. About the study: Mean values per sample were some 250,000 productive templates and tens of thousands of productive rearrangements.

The study, taken as a whole, reports: The public clonotypes identified were infrequent and showed contraction or stability on treatment. Clonality was higher at ibrutinib response and returned toward baseline at progression.

This CDR3 has 16 amino acids. Germline V gene sequence: CDR1 SGHRS, CDR2 YFSETQ. Deletions cut 7 bases from V and 3 bases from J, with 23 bases between. Libraries were prepared by immunoSEQ multiplex PCR; TCRdb keeps only in-frame clonotypes and omits some of them. The profile covers approximately 91,000 clones, with roughly 77% appearing a single time and around 5% taken by the ten largest. The gene calls are TRBV5-1 and TRBJ2-7; maybe TRBD2 (6 bases). This receptor was taken from a human donor with chronic lymphocytic leukemia. Sequences were derived from PBMCs, sampled after 12 months of ibrutinib treatment. For the CDR3, the DNA is TGCGCCAGCGCAAGGGGCGGGACCGGAGGGGTCTACGAGCAGTACTTC. Translating gives CASARGGTGGVYEQYF.